These 20 T cell receptor beta chains came from one sample sequenced in a study of vaccination and CD4 T cells after COVID-19 (dated by TCRdb to between 2021 and 2022). In the paper's terms, the treatment or condition label means: roughly 10-day PBMC culture with coronavirus spike peptide pools or control peptides (ViraFEST assay). Libraries were made using PCR. Sequencing used an Illumina iSeq 100. DNA from cultured CD4+ T cells underwent TCR sequencing with the Oncomine TCR Beta short-read assay at the Johns Hopkins FTIC core. TCRdb reran the public reads through fastp at Q25 and MiXCR, keeping productive beta chains. Rows are combined by CDR3 protein, so each entry shows the most common genes and DNA. Here the sample has around 21,000 distinct CDR3 sequences; 48% occur a single time. 2% to 3% of the sample goes to the ten largest clones. The antigens of these receptors remain unknown. Sequencing was performed on CD4+ T cells from blood, cultured in vitro, taken after SARS-CoV-2 vaccination. Receptors originate from a human donor who had recovered from COVID-19.

V is TRBV7-3 and J is TRBJ1-1; D not resolved. CDR3 size: 15 residues. V shed 2 bases and J shed 1 base, with 11 bases lying between them. CDR1 and CDR2 (germline): SGHTA, FQGTGA. CDR3 sequence reads: CASSLEGIGNTEAFF. The CDR3 nucleotides are TGTGCCAGCAGCTTAGAGGGCATTGGGAACACTGAAGCTTTCTTT.

The rearrangement links TRBV10-3 to TRBJ2-3; tentatively, D is TRBD1 or TRBD2 (5 bases each). Per germline, CDR1 ENHRY and CDR2 SYGVKD. V was pared by 5 bases and J by 0 bases, with 12 bases between. The CDR3 consists of 15 residues. The CDR3 sequence: CAISLGTASTDTQYF. CDR3 DNA sequence: TGTGCCATCAGTTTAGGGACGGCTAGCACAGATACGCAGTATTTT.

The table lists this clonotype with a few counts. This sequence joins TRBV2 and TRBJ2-2; 7 positions agree with TRBD2. The CDR3 totals 13 residues. J lost 4 bases, V lost 6 bases, and 2 bases had no gene match. CDR1 is SNHLY and CDR2 is FYNNEI in the germline V gene. The chain's CDR3 is CASRGRVTGELFF. CDR3 coding DNA: TGTGCCAGCAGGGGGAGGGTCACCGGGGAGCTGTTTTTT. Filled out from reference TRBV2 and TRBJ2-2, the complete variable domain reads EPEVTQTPSHQVTQMGQEVILRCVPISNHLYFYWYRQILGQKVEFLVSFYNNEISEKSEIFDDQFSVERPDGSNFTLKIRSTKLEDSAMYFCASRGRVTGELFFGEGSRLTVL.

The rearrangement uses TRBV6-2 or TRBV6-3 and TRBJ1-1; D possibly corresponds to TRBD1 (6 bases). V lost 6 bases, J lost 4 bases, and 18 bases lay in between. CDR3 length equals 15 residues. Germline values: CDR1 MNHEY, CDR2 SVGEGT. The CDR3 DNA reads TGTGCCAGCAGATCACAGGGCAGGGTGATCACTGAAGCTTTCTTT. Amino acid sequence: CASRSQGRVITEAFF.

The chain carries TRBV11-3 and TRBJ2-7; D unclear. Germline V gene data show CDR1 as SGHNT and CDR2 as YENEEA. The CDR3 has 15 residues. With 0 bases removed from V and 4 bases from J, the gap between germline ends came to 13 bases. The CDR3 DNA reads as TGTGCCAGCAGCTTAGATCGGAGATCCAGTTACGAGCAGTACTTC. Encoded protein: CASSLDRRSSYEQYF.

The chain recombines TRBV7-2 with TRBJ1-2; TRBD1 aligns across 8 bases. The CDR3 loop spans 17 amino acids. The V gene's germline CDR1 is SGHTA and CDR2 FQGNSA. With 9 bases clipped from V and 4 bases from J, the junction kept 19 bases outside the gene matches. The CDR3 spells CASGPFKGQGDFYGYTF. DNA of the CDR3: TGTGCCAGTGGCCCTTTCAAAGGACAGGGCGACTTCTATGGCTACACCTTC.

The chain links TRBV29-1 to TRBJ2-3; maybe TRBD1 (6 bases). V dropped 3 bases and J dropped 10 bases, with 11 bases sitting between them. The V gene's germline CDR1 is SQVTM and CDR2 ANQGSEA. The CDR3 runs 11 residues. This CDR3 reads CSVDFGGPQYF. The CDR3 region has the DNA TGCAGCGTTGACTTTGGGGGCCCGCAGTATTTT.

The chain joins TRBV19 to TRBJ2-3; D remains ambiguous. The CDR3 is 14 residues long. CDR1 and CDR2 (germline): LNHDA, SQIVND (reference sequence). Trimming cost V 5 bases and J 0 bases, with 9 bases left between them. CDR3 coding DNA: TGTGCCAGTAGTTTAGCCAGCAGCACAGATACGCAGTATTTT. Translated, it gives CASSLASSTDTQYF.

The chain joins TRBV19 to TRBJ1-1; the D is unclear. The CDR3 has 13 residues. The germline gives CDR1 LNHDA, CDR2 SQIVND (reference sequence). V dropped 6 bases and J dropped 4 bases, with 12 bases sitting between them. The CDR3 protein is CASSQILGTEAFF. In DNA form, the CDR3 reads TGTGCCAGTAGCCAGATCCTCGGCACTGAAGCTTTCTTT.

This clonotype was counted only a few times. The genes are TRBV15 and TRBJ2-5; TRBD2 matches at 10 bases. Germline V gives CDR1 LNHNV, CDR2 YYDKDF (reference sequence). The CDR3 runs to 14 residues. V was clipped by 8 bases and J by 2 bases; unmatched bases: 5. CDR3 sequence: CATGLAGEQETQYF. CDR3 DNA: TGTGCCACCGGGCTAGCGGGAGAGCAAGAGACCCAGTACTTC. Based on the CDR3 plus reference TRBV15 and TRBJ2-5, the full variable domain is DAMVIQNPRYQVTQFGKPVTLSCSQTLNHNVMYWYQQKSSQAPKLLFHYYDKDFNNEADTPDNFQSRRPNTSFCFLDIRSPGLGDTAMYLCATGLAGEQETQYFGPGTRLLVL.

CDR3: CSARWQGAYEQYF. The CDR3 bases are TGCAGTGCTAGATGGCAGGGGGCCTACGAGCAGTACTTC. The chain is built from TRBV20-1 and TRBJ2-7, with 7 positions matching TRBD1. CDR3 size: 13 residues. The germline gives CDR1 DFQATT, CDR2 SNEGSKA (reference sequence). Trimming at V came to 2 bases and at J to 2 bases, leaving 3 bases not matched to a gene.

This clonotype was recorded a few times. This chain links TRBV6-5 with TRBJ2-7, with TRBD2 matching over 12 bases. This CDR3 has 18 residues. The V gene's germline CDR1 is MNHEY and CDR2 SVGAGI. Germline trimming cut 0 bases from V and 4 bases from J; bases unmatched to any gene: 10. In DNA, the CDR3 is TGTGCCAGCAGTTACTCGATTATAGGGACTAGCGGGTCGTACGAGCAGTACTTC. Translating it yields CASSYSIIGTSGSYEQYF.

This clonotype was seen a handful of times. V and J are TRBV6-5 and TRBJ1-5, with no clear D. V lost 2 bases, J lost 9 bases, and 11 bases lay in between. The CDR3 covers 13 residues. Germline assignment: CDR1 MNHEY and CDR2 SVGAGI. In nucleotides, the CDR3 is TGTGCCAGCAGTTACAGCCCCCGTGGGCCCCAGCATTTT. It translates to CASSYSPRGPQHF.

The rearrangement joins TRBV6-1 to TRBJ2-4, with D perhaps matching TRBD1 or TRBD2 (7 bases each). Germline CDR1 reads MNHNS; CDR2 reads SASEGT. V was shortened by 5 bases and J by 6 bases, with 14 bases between the two germline ends. CDR3 length equals 14 residues. The CDR3 loop reads CASSQGGRGNIQYF. CDR3 nucleotides: TGTGCCAGCAGTCAGGGGGGGAGGGGAAACATTCAGTACTTC.

In this sample, this clonotype turned up once. The chain combines TRBV6-5 with TRBJ1-3; 7 bases fit TRBD1. This CDR3 is built from 16 residues. Trimming took 0 bases from V and 8 from J; bases not matched to a gene: 10. Germline CDR1 reads MNHEY; CDR2 reads SVGAGI. CDR3 loop: CASSYSRDSRADTIYF. CDR3 coding DNA: TGTGCCAGCAGTTACTCGAGGGACAGCCGAGCTGACACCATATATTTT.

The V call is TRBV7-9, the J call TRBJ2-7; D gene unclear. Germline V gene sequence: CDR1 SEHNR, CDR2 FQNEAQ (reference sequence). V shed 2 bases and J shed 1 base, with 9 bases lying between them. This CDR3 spans 14 amino acids. CDR3 sequence: CASSLNLDSYEQYF. The CDR3 coding sequence is TGTGCCAGCAGCTTAAACTTGGATTCCTACGAGCAGTACTTC.

The chain carries TRBV7-6 and TRBJ2-3; 12 bases agree with TRBD1. V lost 5 bases, J lost 5 bases, and 5 bases stayed unmatched. Per germline, CDR1 SGHVS and CDR2 FNYEAQ. CDR3 length: 15 amino acids. This CDR3 reads CASSPGTGGLDTQYF. The CDR3 DNA follows: TGTGCCAGCAGCCCAGGGACAGGGGGCTTAGATACGCAGTATTTT. Full variable domain (rest looked up from reference TRBV7-6 and TRBJ2-3): GAGVSQSPRYKVTKRGQDVALRCDPISGHVSLYWYRQALGQGPEFLTYFNYEAQQDKSGLPNDRFSAERPEGSISTLTIQRTEQRDSAMYRCASSPGTGGLDTQYFGPGTRLTVL.

The V gene is TRBV6-1, the J gene TRBJ1-1, with D tentatively TRBD1 (6 bases). The germline gives CDR1 MNHNS, CDR2 SASEGT. Trimming pared 5 bases from V and 5 bases from J, leaving 9 bases between. This CDR3 region has 12 residues. CDR3 sequence: CASSPQGTEAFF. DNA for the CDR3: TGTGCCAGCAGTCCTCAGGGGACTGAAGCTTTCTTT.

The rearrangement links TRBV29-1 to TRBJ2-5; 16 positions agree with TRBD2. Unmatched junction bases numbered 9, after V lost 6 bases and J lost 5 bases. This CDR3 comprises 16 residues. Germline CDR1 reads SQVTM; CDR2 reads ANQGSEA. The CDR3, as DNA: TGCAGCGTCGGGACTAGCGGGGGGGCGGTTGGGGAGACCCAGTACTTC. Protein: CSVGTSGGAVGETQYF.

A few counts support this clonotype. The chain couples TRBV19 to TRBJ2-7; 8 bases line up with TRBD2. Unmatched junction bases numbered 4, after V lost 4 bases and J lost 2 bases. The CDR3 covers 14 residues. The germline gives CDR1 LNHDA, CDR2 SQIVND (reference sequence). CDR3 residues: CASSKREPPYEQYF. As DNA, the CDR3 is TGTGCCAGTAGTAAGCGGGAGCCCCCCTACGAGCAGTACTTC. Variable domain in full (rest from reference TRBV19 and TRBJ2-7): DGGITQSPKYLFRKEGQNVTLSCEQNLNHDAMYWYRQDPGQGLRLIYYSQIVNDFQKGDIAEGYSVSREKKESFPLTVTSAQKNPTAFYLCASSKREPPYEQYFGPGTRLTVT.